This TCR beta chain appears in the sequencing data of a study of HIV-infected children after antiretroviral therapy interruption. This clonotype appeared a single time. This CDR3 contains 17 residues. Losses at the gene ends were 1 base for V and 4 bases for J; bases not matched to a gene: 7. Germline-derived CDR1 and CDR2 are MGHRA and YSYEKL. Treatment noted: PENTA 11 planned treatment interruption arm or continuous ART arm. The TCR library was built from RNA with a 3' RACE protocol and unique molecular identifiers. In TCRdb, the 3' RACE reads were re-called with MiXCR into one record per CDR3 protein. The data contain 35,000 to 50,000 distinct CDR3 sequences, just over 6.5% of them singletons.

This TCR was recovered from a pool of human donors with HIV. Sample: CD45RA+ CD4+ T cells from PBMCs, pooled from several time points, taken from a donor given antiretroviral therapy, either interrupted or continuous. Subset reported: naive CD4+ CD45RA+ CD45RO- T cells. The chain joins TRBV4-1 to TRBJ2-1; 10 nucleotides agree with TRBD2. CDR3 in DNA: TGCGCCAGCAGCCAAGTCTTCATAGCGGGGGGTTACAATGAGCAGTTCTTC. Its translation: CASSQVFIAGGYNEQFF.